This T cell receptor beta chain was sequenced for a study of low-dose radiotherapy and immunotherapy resistance in tumors. On this clonotype: Because the CDR3's place on the DNA is in doubt, the DNA is left out and the CDR3 is given as listed by TCRdb.

A roughly 22-cycle PCR with a constant-region primer and V-primer adapter amplified TCRs. After the mRNA was isolated, it was amplified using in vitro transcription. TCRdb re-derived calls from the reads in MiXCR, one entry per CDR3 protein. The table records about 50,000 distinct CDR3 sequences, about 11% of them present only once. As to time point: before trial treatment. Nivolumab, ipilimumab, aspirin, low-dose cyclophosphamide and low-dose radiotherapy were all administered to the donors. The sample in question was PBMCs, obtained before treatment. This clonotype was obtained from a female donor with ovarian cancer.

CDR3 loop: CASSEVQGASEKLFFF. This chain connects TRBV2 to TRBJ1-4; TRBD1 is taken as the D call from the table, unchecked against the DNA. Ends included, the CDR3 has 16 residues. CDR1 is SNHLY, CDR2 FYNNEI, per germline.